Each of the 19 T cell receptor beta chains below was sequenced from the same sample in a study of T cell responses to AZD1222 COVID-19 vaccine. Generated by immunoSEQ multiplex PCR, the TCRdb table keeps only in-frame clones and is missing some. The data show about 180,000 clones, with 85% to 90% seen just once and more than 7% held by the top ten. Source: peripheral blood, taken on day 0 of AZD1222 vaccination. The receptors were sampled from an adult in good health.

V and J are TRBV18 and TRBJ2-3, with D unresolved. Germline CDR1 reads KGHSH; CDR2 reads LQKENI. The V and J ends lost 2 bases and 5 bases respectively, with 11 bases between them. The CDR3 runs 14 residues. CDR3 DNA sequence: TGTGCCAGCTCACCAGAAAGGTTGGGAGATACGCAGTATTTT. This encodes CASSPERLGDTQYF.

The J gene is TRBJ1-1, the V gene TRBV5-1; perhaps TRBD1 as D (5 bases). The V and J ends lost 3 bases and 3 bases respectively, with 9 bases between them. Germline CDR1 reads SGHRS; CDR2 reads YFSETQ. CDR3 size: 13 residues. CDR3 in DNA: TGCGCCAGCAGCTGGGACGGGGACACTGAAGCTTTCTTT. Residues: CASSWDGDTEAFF. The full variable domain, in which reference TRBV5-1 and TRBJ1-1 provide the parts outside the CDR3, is KAGVTQTPRYLIKTRGQQVTLSCSPISGHRSVSWYQQTPGQGLQFLFEYFSETQRNKGNFPGRFSGRQFSNSRSEMNVSTLELGDSALYLCASSWDGDTEAFFGQGTRLTVV.

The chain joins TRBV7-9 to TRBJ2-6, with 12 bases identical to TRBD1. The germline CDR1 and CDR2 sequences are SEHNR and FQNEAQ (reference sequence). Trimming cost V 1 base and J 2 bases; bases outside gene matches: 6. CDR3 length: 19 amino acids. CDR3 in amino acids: CASSLGLGTGGTGANVLTF. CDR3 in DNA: TGTGCCAGCAGCTTAGGGTTGGGGACAGGGGGCACTGGGGCCAACGTCCTGACTTTC.

CDR3 region: CASSIGPGGYQPQHF. The DNA for the CDR3 is TGTGCCAGTAGTATAGGTCCAGGGGGTTATCAGCCCCAGCATTTT. The chain uses TRBV19 and TRBJ1-5; 7 nucleotides align to TRBD1. The trim removed 1 base at V and 5 bases at J, leaving 5 bases unmatched. The CDR3 extends over 15 amino acids. Germline-derived CDR1 and CDR2 are LNHDA and SQIVND (reference sequence).

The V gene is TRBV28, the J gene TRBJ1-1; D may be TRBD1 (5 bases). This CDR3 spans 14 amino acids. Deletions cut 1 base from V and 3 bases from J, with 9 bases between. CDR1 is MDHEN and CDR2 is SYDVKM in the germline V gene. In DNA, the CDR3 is TGTGCCAGCAGTTTATTAGGAGGGGACACTGAAGCTTTCTTT. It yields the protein CASSLLGGDTEAFF.

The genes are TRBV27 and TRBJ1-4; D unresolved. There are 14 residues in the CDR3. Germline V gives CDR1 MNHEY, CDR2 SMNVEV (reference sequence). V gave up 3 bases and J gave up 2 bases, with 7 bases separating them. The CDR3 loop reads CASSFAGTNEKLFF. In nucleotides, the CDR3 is TGTGCCAGCAGTTTTGCCGGTACTAATGAAAAACTGTTTTTT.

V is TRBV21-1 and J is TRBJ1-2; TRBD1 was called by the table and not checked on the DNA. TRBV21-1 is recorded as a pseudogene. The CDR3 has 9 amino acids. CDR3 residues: CGQGYGYTF. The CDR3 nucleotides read TGTGGCCAGGGGTATGGCTACACCTTC.

The CDR3 DNA is TGTGCCAGCAGCTTCCCCCAGGGTGGCTATGGCTACACCTTC. This codes for CASSFPQGGYGYTF. The V and J genes are TRBV28 and TRBJ1-2; TRBD1 is a possible D gene (5 bases). Germline CDR1 reads MDHEN; CDR2 reads SYDVKM. CDR3 length: 14 residues. The V end was cut by 6 bases, the J end by 4 bases, with 15 bases between.

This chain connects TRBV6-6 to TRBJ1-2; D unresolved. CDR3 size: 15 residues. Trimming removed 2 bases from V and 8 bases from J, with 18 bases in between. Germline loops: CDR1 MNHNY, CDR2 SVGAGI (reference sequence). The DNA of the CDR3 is TGTGCCAGCAGTTACAAGGAAACAAAGATCGGCGGCTACACCTTC. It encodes CASSYKETKIGGYTF.

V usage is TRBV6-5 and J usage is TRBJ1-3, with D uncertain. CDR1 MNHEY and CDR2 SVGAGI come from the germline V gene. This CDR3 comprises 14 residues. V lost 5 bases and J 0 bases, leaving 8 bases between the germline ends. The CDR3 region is CASSPMASGNTIYF. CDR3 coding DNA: TGTGCCAGCAGTCCTATGGCCTCTGGAAACACCATATATTTT.

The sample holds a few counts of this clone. The CDR3 DNA sequence: TGTGCCAGTAGTATGTTAGGGGTTGGCGAGCAGTACTTC. Protein product: CASSMLGVGEQYF. V and J are TRBV19 and TRBJ2-7, with D maybe TRBD1 (5 bases). The germline CDR1 and CDR2 sequences are LNHDA and SQIVND (reference sequence). Trimming left V 3 bases short and J 6 bases short, with 12 bases between. This CDR3 is built from 13 residues.

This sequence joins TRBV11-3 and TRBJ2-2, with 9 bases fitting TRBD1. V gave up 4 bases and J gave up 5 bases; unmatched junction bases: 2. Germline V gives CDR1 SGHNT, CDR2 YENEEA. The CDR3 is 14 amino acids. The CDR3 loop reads CASSWTGVTGELFF. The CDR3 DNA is TGTGCCAGCAGCTGGACAGGGGTGACCGGGGAGCTGTTTTTT.

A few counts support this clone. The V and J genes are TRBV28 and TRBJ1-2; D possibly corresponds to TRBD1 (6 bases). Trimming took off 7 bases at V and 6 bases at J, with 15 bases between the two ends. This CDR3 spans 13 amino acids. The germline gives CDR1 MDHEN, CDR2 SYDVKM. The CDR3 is CASKMRTDNGYTF. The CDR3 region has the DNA TGTGCCAGCAAAATGAGGACAGATAATGGCTACACCTTC.

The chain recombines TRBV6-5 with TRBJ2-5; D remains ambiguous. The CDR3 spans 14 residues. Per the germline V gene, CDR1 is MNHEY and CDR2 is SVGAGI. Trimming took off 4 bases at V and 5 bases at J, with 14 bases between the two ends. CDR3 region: CASSSSSSFETQYF. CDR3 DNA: TGTGCCAGCAGTTCGTCTTCCTCTTTTGAGACCCAGTACTTC.

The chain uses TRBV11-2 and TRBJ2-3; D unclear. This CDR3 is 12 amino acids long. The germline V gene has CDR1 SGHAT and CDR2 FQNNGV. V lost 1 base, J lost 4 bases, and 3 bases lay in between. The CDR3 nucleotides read TGTGCCAGCAGCTTAGTTCCAGATACGCAGTATTTT. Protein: CASSLVPDTQYF.

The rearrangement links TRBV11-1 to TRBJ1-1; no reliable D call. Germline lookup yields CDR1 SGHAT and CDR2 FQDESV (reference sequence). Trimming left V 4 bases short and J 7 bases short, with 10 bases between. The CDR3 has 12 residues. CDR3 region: CASSSRRDEAFF. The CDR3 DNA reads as TGTGCCAGCAGCTCAAGACGGGATGAAGCTTTCTTT.

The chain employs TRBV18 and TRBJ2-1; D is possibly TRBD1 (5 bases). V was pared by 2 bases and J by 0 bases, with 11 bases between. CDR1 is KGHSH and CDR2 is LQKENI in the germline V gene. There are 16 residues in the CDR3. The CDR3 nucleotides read TGTGCCAGCTCACCAGGGCTACAGGTCTCCTACAATGAGCAGTTCTTC. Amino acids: CASSPGLQVSYNEQFF. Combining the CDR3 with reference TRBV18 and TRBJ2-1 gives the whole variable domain NAGVMQNPRHLVRRRGQEARLRCSPMKGHSHVYWYRQLPEEGLKFMVYLQKENIIDESGMPKERFSAEFPKEGPSILRIQQVVRGDSAAYFCASSPGLQVSYNEQFFGPGTRLTVL.

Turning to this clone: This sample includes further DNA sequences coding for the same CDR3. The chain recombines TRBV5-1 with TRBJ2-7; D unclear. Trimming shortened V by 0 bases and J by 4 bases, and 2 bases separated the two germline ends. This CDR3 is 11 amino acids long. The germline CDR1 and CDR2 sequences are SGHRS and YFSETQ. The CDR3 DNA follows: TGCGCCAGCAGCTTGGGGTACGAGCAGTACTTC. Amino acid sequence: CASSLGYEQYF.

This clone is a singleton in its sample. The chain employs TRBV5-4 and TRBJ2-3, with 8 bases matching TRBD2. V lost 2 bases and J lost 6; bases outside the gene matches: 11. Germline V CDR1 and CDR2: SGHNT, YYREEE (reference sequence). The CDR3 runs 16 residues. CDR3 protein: CASSLGRGDPGDTQYF. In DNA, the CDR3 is TGTGCCAGCAGCTTAGGGCGGGGGGACCCCGGGGATACGCAGTATTTT.